A selection of T cell receptor beta chains follows, all from one sample in a study of OX40 agonist ivuxolimab in advanced cancers. TCRdb's copy holds only in-frame clones and misses some; the assay was immunoSEQ multiplex PCR. The table lists tens of thousands of clones, approximately 89% of them singletons. This sample comprised CD4+ or CD8+ T cells sorted from blood, obtained in a trial of the OX40 agonist ivuxolimab. Receptor source: an adult with an advanced solid tumor such as melanoma, head and neck, liver or kidney cancer. Each CDR3 is given with its conserved first and last residue. A D gene is named only where the DNA matches it firmly. Expanded clones are given a class, and other clones once, few, many or no size at all.

clone size: -; J gene: TRBJ2-4; D gene: -; V gene: TRBV7-2; CDR3 DNA: TGTGCCAGCAGAGTTACGGGGGACGGGTGGGGCATTCAGTACTTC; CDR3 protein: CASRVTGDGWGIQYF
clone size: -; J gene: TRBJ2-5; D gene: -; V gene: TRBV11-2; CDR3 DNA: TGTGCCAGCAGCTATCCCGGGACAAACCAAGAGACCCAGTACTTC; CDR3 protein: CASSYPGTNQETQYF
clone size: -; J gene: TRBJ2-3; D gene: -; V gene: TRBV7-9; CDR3 DNA: TGTGCCAGCAGCCCCCCCAGGTCCCGGACAGATACGCAGTATTTT; CDR3 protein: CASSPPRSRTDTQYF
clone size: -; J gene: TRBJ2-7; D gene: -; V gene: TRBV10-3; CDR3 DNA: TGTGCCATCAATGAACAGGGCTACGAGCAGTACTTC; CDR3 protein: CAINEQGYEQYF
clone size: -; J gene: TRBJ1-2; D gene: -; V gene: TRBV6-5; CDR3 DNA: TGTGCCAGCAGTCATAAGGGGCGGCTTGGCTACACCTTC; CDR3 protein: CASSHKGRLGYTF
clone size: -; J gene: TRBJ2-7; D gene: -; V gene: TRBV29-1; CDR3 DNA: TGCAGCGTTGGACAGAATTACGAGCAGTACTTC; CDR3 protein: CSVGQNYEQYF
clone size: medium-sized; J gene: TRBJ2-7; D gene: -; V gene: TRBV11-2; CDR3 DNA: TGTGCCAGCAGCTTGGTTGAACAGTACTTC; CDR3 protein: CASSLVEQYF
clone size: -; J gene: TRBJ1-2; D gene: -; V gene: TRBV11-2; CDR3 DNA: TGTGCCAGCAGCCCCGGGGGGAGCTATGGCTACACCTTC; CDR3 protein: CASSPGGSYGYTF
clone size: -; J gene: TRBJ2-7; D gene: -; V gene: TRBV18; CDR3 DNA: TGTGCCAGCTCACCCCAAGCGCGGGACGTCGTCGGCAACGAGCAGTACTTC; CDR3 protein: CASSPQARDVVGNEQYF
clone size: -; J gene: TRBJ1-5; D gene: -; V gene: TRBV6-1; CDR3 DNA: TGTGCCAGCAGTGAAGAGGATGGGGGCAATCAGCCCCAGCATTTT; CDR3 protein: CASSEEDGGNQPQHF
clone size: -; J gene: TRBJ1-1; D gene: -; V gene: TRBV5-6; CDR3 DNA: TGTGCCAGCAGCTTCGGACATGAAGCTTTCTTT; CDR3 protein: CASSFGHEAFF
clone size: -; J gene: TRBJ1-1; D gene: TRBD1; V gene: TRBV7-3; CDR3 DNA: TGTGCCAGCAGCTCCGGGACAGGGAACACTGAAGCTTTCTTT; CDR3 protein: CASSSGTGNTEAFF
clone size: -; J gene: TRBJ2-5; D gene: -; V gene: TRBV6-5; CDR3 DNA: TGTGCCAGCAGTTACGACCTGGGTGAGACCCAGTACTTC; CDR3 protein: CASSYDLGETQYF
clone size: large; J gene: TRBJ2-7; D gene: -; V gene: TRBV9; CDR3 DNA: TGTGCCAGCAGCAGAGCGGAGGGGGGCGTGTACGAGCAGTACTTC; CDR3 protein: CASSRAEGGVYEQYF
clone size: -; J gene: TRBJ2-7; D gene: -; V gene: TRBV27; CDR3 DNA: TGTGCCAGCAGTTTCCGGAGTACCCTCTACGAGCAGTACTTC; CDR3 protein: CASSFRSTLYEQYF
clone size: -; J gene: TRBJ2-5; D gene: TRBD1; V gene: TRBV5-6; CDR3 DNA: TGTGCCAGCAGCTTGGTCTGGACAGGCCAAGAGACCCAGTACTTC; CDR3 protein: CASSLVWTGQETQYF
clone size: once; J gene: TRBJ2-4; D gene: -; V gene: TRBV28; CDR3 DNA: TGTGCCACCGCGGCCCGGGGGCACCCCACCGTAGCCAAAAACATTCAGTACTTC; CDR3 protein: CATAARGHPTVAKNIQYF
clone size: -; J gene: TRBJ1-3; D gene: -; V gene: TRBV5-5; CDR3 DNA: TGTGCCAGCAGCTTACCGGGACAAGTATCTGGAAACACCATATATTTT; CDR3 protein: CASSLPGQVSGNTIYF
clone size: -; J gene: TRBJ1-2; D gene: TRBD1; V gene: TRBV28; CDR3 DNA: TGTGCCAGCAACCCCCTGACAGGGTGGAGCTATGGCTACACCTTC; CDR3 protein: CASNPLTGWSYGYTF
clone size: -; J gene: TRBJ2-7; D gene: -; V gene: TRBV29-1; CDR3 DNA: TGCAGCGCCGAACAGGGCTACGAGCAGTACTTC; CDR3 protein: CSAEQGYEQYF
clone size: once; J gene: TRBJ1-2; D gene: -; V gene: TRBV11-2; CDR3 DNA: TGTGCCAGCCGGGACACCTTCTATGGCTACACCTTC; CDR3 protein: CASRDTFYGYTF
clone size: -; J gene: TRBJ2-7; D gene: TRBD2; V gene: TRBV19; CDR3 DNA: TGTGCCAGTAGTTCACTAGCGGGGCTTTTCTACGAGCAGTACTTC; CDR3 protein: CASSSLAGLFYEQYF
clone size: -; J gene: TRBJ2-7; D gene: -; V gene: TRBV10-3; CDR3 DNA: TGTGCCATCAGTGAAACGACCGGGAACATTTTCCCCGAGCAGTACTTC; CDR3 protein: CAISETTGNIFPEQYF
clone size: few; J gene: TRBJ1-1; D gene: -; V gene: TRBV6-5; CDR3 DNA: TGTGCCAGTAACCAGTTGAACACTGAAGCTTTCTTT; CDR3 protein: CASNQLNTEAFF
clone size: -; J gene: TRBJ2-3; D gene: TRBD1; V gene: TRBV19; CDR3 DNA: TGTGCCAGTAGTACAGAGCCGGGACAGGAATGGGGTACGCAGTATTTT; CDR3 protein: CASSTEPGQEWGTQYF
clone size: -; J gene: TRBJ1-2; D gene: -; V gene: TRBV4-2; CDR3 DNA: TGTGCCAGCAGCCAAGAAATGGCCGCTAACTATGGCTACACCTTC; CDR3 protein: CASSQEMAANYGYTF
clone size: -; J gene: TRBJ1-3; D gene: TRBD1; V gene: TRBV2; CDR3 DNA: TGTGCCAGCAGTGAAGGGGACAGCTCTGGAAACACCATATATTTT; CDR3 protein: CASSEGDSSGNTIYF
clone size: -; J gene: TRBJ2-5; D gene: -; V gene: TRBV4-1; CDR3 DNA: TGCGCCAGCAGCCCACGCGAACGGTTGTTCCAAGAGACCCAGTACTTC; CDR3 protein: CASSPRERLFQETQYF
clone size: once; J gene: TRBJ1-1; D gene: -; V gene: TRBV14; CDR3 DNA: TGTGCCAGCAGCCAATTGGGGTCGGTCACTGAAGCTTTCTTT; CDR3 protein: CASSQLGSVTEAFF
clone size: few; J gene: TRBJ2-2; D gene: -; V gene: TRBV7-9; CDR3 DNA: TGTGCCAGCAGCTTTCCCTCCTCCGGGGAGCTGTTTTTT; CDR3 protein: CASSFPSSGELFF
clone size: -; J gene: TRBJ1-1; D gene: -; V gene: TRBV18; CDR3 DNA: TGTGCCAGCTCACTAGGGGGAGGCACTGAAGCTTTCTTT; CDR3 protein: CASSLGGGTEAFF
clone size: once; J gene: TRBJ2-3; D gene: -; V gene: TRBV10-3; CDR3 DNA: TGTGCCATCAGTGAGATAGCCGCCGCGGGGGATACGCAGTATTTT; CDR3 protein: CAISEIAAAGDTQYF
clone size: -; J gene: TRBJ1-2; D gene: TRBD1; V gene: TRBV14; CDR3 DNA: TGTGCCAGCAGCCAACTGGACAGGGGTAACGGCTACACCTTC; CDR3 protein: CASSQLDRGNGYTF
clone size: -; J gene: TRBJ1-6; D gene: TRBD1; V gene: TRBV6-5; CDR3 DNA: TGTGCCAGCAGTTACTCGAGACAGGGGAATTCACCCCTCCACTTT; CDR3 protein: CASSYSRQGNSPLHF
clone size: -; J gene: TRBJ2-5; D gene: -; V gene: TRBV11-2; CDR3 DNA: TGTGCCAGCAGCTTAGATCTTTTGAGGGGCCAAGAGACCCAGTACTTC; CDR3 protein: CASSLDLLRGQETQYF
clone size: -; J gene: TRBJ2-7; D gene: -; V gene: TRBV14; CDR3 DNA: TGTGCCAGCAGCCAAGAGGTTCATCTCGAGCAGTACTTC; CDR3 protein: CASSQEVHLEQYF